The 24 T cell receptor beta chains below were found in one sample sequenced in a study of T cell repertoires and HLA-DP antigens. Libraries were prepared by immunoSEQ multiplex PCR; TCRdb keeps only in-frame clonotypes and omits some of them. The table lists fewer than 75,000 clones, about 82% of them singletons. These receptors have no identified antigens. Material: CD4+ T cells from PBMCs. The source is a man in his sixties in good health and CMV-seronegative.

The chain links TRBV10-3 to TRBJ2-3, with D possibly matching TRBD1 (7 bases). Trimming took 7 bases from V and 2 from J, leaving 16 bases between them. The germline V gene encodes CDR1 ENHRY and CDR2 SYGVKD. The CDR3 is 15 amino acids. In DNA form, the CDR3 reads TGTGCCATCAAGGGGGGCACAGGGGCCACAGATACGCAGTATTTT. Residues: CAIKGGTGATDTQYF.

The chain recombines TRBV10-3 with TRBJ1-3, with D possibly being TRBD1 (5 bases). The CDR3 is 14 amino acids. Germline V gives CDR1 ENHRY, CDR2 SYGVKD. The V gene lost 10 bases and the J gene lost 4 bases, with 17 bases spanning the gap. The CDR3 DNA reads TGTGCCACCAGACAGACCGCTGAAGGAAACACCATATATTTT. Protein product: CATRQTAEGNTIYF.

This chain connects TRBV30 to TRBJ1-3; no reliable D call. CDR3 size: 16 residues. Trimming stripped 1 base from V and 0 bases from J, with 13 bases between. Germline V gene lookup returns CDR1 GTSNPN and CDR2 SVGIG (reference sequence). CDR3 residues: CAWSAPTVVSGNTIYF. The CDR3 region has the DNA TGTGCCTGGAGTGCCCCAACAGTAGTCTCTGGAAACACCATATATTTT.

The CDR3 here is CASSLGRAYNEQFF. CDR3 nucleotide sequence: TGTGCCAGCAGTTTAGGGAGGGCCTACAATGAGCAGTTCTTC. The chain employs TRBV27 and TRBJ2-1; 7 bases line up with TRBD2. The CDR3 runs to 14 residues. The germline CDR1 and CDR2 sequences are MNHEY and SMNVEV (reference sequence). Trimming took 2 bases from V and 2 from J; bases not matched to a gene: 0.

The rearrangement joins TRBV30 to TRBJ1-2; D is possibly TRBD1 (5 bases). Germline CDR1 and CDR2: GTSNPN and SVGIG (reference sequence). This CDR3 has 11 amino acids. Trimming removed 8 bases from V and 4 bases from J, with 11 bases in between. The CDR3 DNA reads TGTGCCGTGACAGTGAGCTATGGCTACACCTTC. This translates into CAVTVSYGYTF.

This rearrangement joins TRBV5-1 to TRBJ2-7; no clear D gene. Germline assignment: CDR1 SGHRS and CDR2 YFSETQ. Trimming took 2 bases from V and 5 from J, leaving 14 bases between them. CDR3 size: 14 residues. CDR3 sequence reads: CASSFWGAPDEQYF. CDR3 sequence (DNA): TGCGCCAGCAGCTTTTGGGGTGCCCCGGACGAGCAGTACTTC.

This clone was seen a few times. This chain uses TRBV9 with TRBJ1-3; D not resolved. Trimming shortened V by 2 bases and J by 0 bases, and 12 bases separated the two germline ends. The CDR3 runs 16 residues. The germline CDR1 and CDR2 sequences are SGDLS and YYNGEE. CDR3 protein: CASSVVDLSSGNTIYF. CDR3 in DNA: TGTGCCAGCAGCGTCGTCGATCTCAGCTCTGGAAACACCATATATTTT.

CDR3 DNA: TGTGCCAGCAGCACCTCGGGGCGGGGGAGCTCCTACGAGCAGTACTTC. Translation gives CASSTSGRGSSYEQYF. The chain couples TRBV7-2 to TRBJ2-7, with 7 positions matching TRBD2. Looked up from germline, CDR1 is SGHTA and CDR2 is FQGNSA. V was clipped by 5 bases and J by 0 bases; unmatched bases: 10. This CDR3 has 16 amino acids.

The gene calls are TRBV5-6 and TRBJ2-3; TRBD1 matches at 9 bases. From germline, CDR1 is SGHDT and CDR2 YYEEEE. Trimming at V came to 3 bases and at J to 0 bases, leaving 2 bases not matched to a gene. CDR3 length equals 15 residues. The CDR3 coding sequence is TGTGCCAGCAGCTGGGGACAGGGTAGCACAGATACGCAGTATTTT. Its translation: CASSWGQGSTDTQYF.

The genes are TRBV5-5 and TRBJ1-2; 8 bases are shared with TRBD1. The CDR3 is 14 amino acids. The V gene end was trimmed by 4 bases and the J gene end by 8 bases; junction bases not matched to a gene: 10. Germline-derived CDR1 and CDR2 are SGHKS and YYEKEE (reference sequence). The CDR3 DNA sequence: TGTGCCAGCAGCCTTACGGACAGGGAAGGAGGCTACACCTTC. Translating it yields CASSLTDREGGYTF.

The CDR3 reads CASSLESFSTNEKLFF. The CDR3 nucleotides read TGTGCCAGCAGCTTGGAATCATTTTCAACTAATGAAAAACTGTTTTTT. The chain joins TRBV5-5 to TRBJ1-4; no clear D gene. Per the germline V gene, CDR1 is SGHKS and CDR2 is YYEKEE (reference sequence). This CDR3 has 16 residues. The V end lost 0 bases, the J end lost 0 bases, and 9 bases lay between the germline ends.

The chain employs TRBV5-1 and TRBJ2-3; no clear D gene. Between the trimmed V and J ends, which lost 4 bases and 5 bases, there was a span of 14 bases. The CDR3 totals 14 residues. The germline gives CDR1 SGHRS, CDR2 YFSETQ. CDR3 nucleotide sequence: TGCGCCAGCAGCCCCGAATCATCTAGAGATACGCAGTATTTT. Amino acids: CASSPESSRDTQYF. Full variable domain (rest looked up from reference TRBV5-1 and TRBJ2-3): KAGVTQTPRYLIKTRGQQVTLSCSPISGHRSVSWYQQTPGQGLQFLFEYFSETQRNKGNFPGRFSGRQFSNSRSEMNVSTLELGDSALYLCASSPESSRDTQYFGPGTRLTVL.

The V and J genes are TRBV9 and TRBJ2-3, with TRBD2 identical over 10 bases. The V gene's germline CDR1 is SGDLS and CDR2 YYNGEE. J lost 1 base, V lost 4 bases, and 9 bases had no gene match. The CDR3 covers 17 residues. The CDR3 sequence: CASSSSSGSFGTDTQYF. The CDR3 region has the DNA TGTGCCAGCAGCTCTTCTAGCGGGAGTTTCGGCACAGATACGCAGTATTTT. Supplemented by reference TRBV9 and TRBJ2-3, the full variable domain reads DSGVTQTPKHLITATGQRVTLRCSPRSGDLSVYWYQQSLDQGLQFLIQYYNGEERAKGNILERFSAQQFPDLHSELNLSSLELGDSALYFCASSSSSGSFGTDTQYFGPGTRLTVL.

The genes are TRBV5-1 and TRBJ2-5, with D perhaps TRBD1 (6 bases). The CDR3 sequence is 15 residues long. The germline V and J ends were trimmed by 0 bases and 5 bases, with 14 bases remaining between them. Germline V gene data show CDR1 as SGHRS and CDR2 as YFSETQ. The CDR3 DNA reads as TGCGCCAGCAGCTTGGTCCAGGGGTTGCGTGAGACCCAGTACTTC. Its translation is CASSLVQGLRETQYF.

The gene calls are TRBV6-5 and TRBJ2-7; D is perhaps TRBD1 (5 bases). V lost 6 bases and J lost 4, with 16 bases in between. Germline V CDR1 and CDR2: MNHEY, SVGAGI. The CDR3 covers 14 residues. CDR3: CASRASRVGYEQYV. The CDR3 DNA follows: TGTGCCAGCAGGGCGAGCAGGGTGGGGTACGAGCAGTACGTC.

The V and J genes are TRBV6-5 and TRBJ2-5; the match to TRBD2 covers 8 bases. The germline V gene encodes CDR1 MNHEY and CDR2 SVGAGI. The ends lost 7 bases at V and 3 bases at J; junction bases unmatched: 7. The CDR3 loop spans 14 amino acids. CDR3 region: CASTWGTSKETQYF. For the CDR3, the DNA is TGTGCCAGCACCTGGGGGACTAGTAAAGAGACCCAGTACTTC.

The chain is built from TRBV5-1 and TRBJ2-5; TRBD1 might be the D (7 bases). The V gene's germline CDR1 is SGHRS and CDR2 YFSETQ. This CDR3 has 15 amino acids. Trimming pared 4 bases from V and 2 bases from J, leaving 15 bases between. CDR3 bases: TGCGCCAGCAGCCCGACAGGGCGGGGACAAGAGACCCAGTACTTC. Amino acid sequence: CASSPTGRGQETQYF.

V and J are TRBV5-8 and TRBJ2-6; perhaps TRBD2 as D (6 bases). V lost 5 bases to trimming and J lost 3 bases, with 12 bases between them. The CDR3 runs 15 residues. Germline lookup yields CDR1 SGHTS and CDR2 YDEGEE. The CDR3 here is CASRGRDFGANVLTF. The DNA for the CDR3 is TGTGCCAGCAGGGGTAGGGACTTTGGGGCCAACGTCCTGACTTTC.

The chain links TRBV10-2 to TRBJ1-5; TRBD1 might be the D (6 bases). V lost 6 bases and J lost 2, with 20 bases in between. The V gene's germline CDR1 is WSHSY and CDR2 SAAADI. The CDR3 loop spans 17 amino acids. CDR3 region: CASSEFYRERGNQPQHF. The DNA of the CDR3 is TGCGCCAGCAGCGAATTTTACAGGGAAAGAGGCAATCAGCCCCAGCATTTT.

The CDR3 DNA follows: TGTGCCAGCAGCCCTCTAGCAACCGGGGAGCTGTTTTTT. Amino acid sequence: CASSPLATGELFF. The V and J genes are TRBV7-9 and TRBJ2-2; TRBD2 is a possible D gene (5 bases). The CDR3 contains 13 residues. V lost 5 bases and J 5 bases, leaving 9 bases between the germline ends. In germline, CDR1 is SEHNR, CDR2 FQNEAQ (reference sequence).

In this sample, this clone turned up once. This chain links TRBV6-6 with TRBJ2-4; 7 bases fit TRBD2. Unmatched junction bases numbered 7, after V lost 0 bases and J lost 8 bases. Per germline, CDR1 MNHNY and CDR2 SVGAGI (reference sequence). The CDR3 consists of 15 residues. The CDR3, as DNA: TGTGCCAGCAGTTACTCGGGGGGGAGTGGGGACATTCAGTACTTC. It codes for CASSYSGGSGDIQYF.

This chain uses TRBV7-9 with TRBJ1-1; TRBD1 aligns across 8 bases. The CDR3 is 15 amino acids. Germline values: CDR1 SEHNR, CDR2 FQNEAQ (reference sequence). V lost 5 bases, J lost 1 base, and 6 bases stayed unmatched. CDR3 DNA sequence: TGTGCCAGCAGCCCTCGACAGGGGCCGAACACTGAAGCTTTCTTT. Protein product: CASSPRQGPNTEAFF.

This rearrangement joins TRBV5-1 to TRBJ1-2; D is possibly TRBD1 (6 bases). The CDR3 contains 13 residues. Germline V gene lookup returns CDR1 SGHRS and CDR2 YFSETQ. Trimming cost V 0 bases and J 6 bases, with 9 bases left between them. The CDR3 region is CASSLVGGHGYTF. CDR3 sequence (DNA): TGCGCCAGCAGCTTGGTTGGGGGCCATGGCTACACCTTC. The full variable domain, with the rest looked up from reference TRBV5-1 and TRBJ1-2, is KAGVTQTPRYLIKTRGQQVTLSCSPISGHRSVSWYQQTPGQGLQFLFEYFSETQRNKGNFPGRFSGRQFSNSRSEMNVSTLELGDSALYLCASSLVGGHGYTFGSGTRLTVV.

The J gene is TRBJ1-1, the V gene TRBV6-1, with a weak D call TRBD1 (5 bases). CDR3 length: 14 residues. Germline CDR1 reads MNHNS; CDR2 reads SASEGT. The V gene lost 8 bases and the J gene lost 1 base, with 14 bases spanning the gap. The CDR3 here is CASCRDPTNTEAFF. The CDR3 DNA follows: TGTGCCAGCTGCCGGGACCCGACGAACACTGAAGCTTTCTTT.